This T cell receptor (beta chain) was retrieved from a study of blood T cell repertoires in COVID-19. Study summary: The United States, Italy and Spain were the sources of the acute and convalescent COVID-19 samples. The cDNA or gDNA used as material had been derived from T cells, B-cell-depleted T cells, or PBMCs.

The CDR3 sequence is 15 residues long. Germline V gene lookup returns CDR1 SGDLS and CDR2 YYNGEE. After removal of 4 bases from V and 2 bases from J, the junction contained 4 bases not matched to a gene. This clone is a singleton in its sample. In the original processing: Amplified reference gene primers provided the basis for estimating nucleated cell counts. Assay used: immunoSEQ multiplex PCR; TCRdb lists only in-frame clones, some missing. V and J calls and clone size are given by that table; D and trimming were obtained from the DNA. In the table there are a few hundred thousand clones, around 85% of which are singletons.

The TCR sequence derives from a woman aged 18-30 years with acute or convalescent COVID-19. The chain is built from TRBV9 and TRBJ2-2; 8 bases map to TRBD1. Sequencing was carried out using peripheral blood. The CDR3: CASSTGTGNTGELFF. The CDR3 bases are TGTGCCAGCAGCACCGGGACAGGAAACACCGGGGAGCTGTTTTTT.